These 22 T cell receptor beta chains originate from one sample sequenced in a study of blood T cell repertoires in COVID-19. Measured with immunoSEQ multiplex PCR; TCRdb has only the in-frame clones, and not every one. The sample contains about 260,000 clones, roughly 88% of which appear only once. Sequencing was performed on PBMCs or T cells enriched from blood (not recorded which). Receptors originate from a woman between 50 and 59 years old who had recovered from COVID-19.

The chain employs TRBV18 and TRBJ2-1; TRBD1 might be the D (6 bases). Germline V gives CDR1 KGHSH, CDR2 LQKENI. This CDR3 contains 16 residues. Trimming removed 3 bases at V and 5 bases at J, with 17 bases between. DNA for the CDR3: TGTGCCAGCTCACCTCTAGCTATAGGGGGAAACAATGAGCAGTTCTTC. Residues: CASSPLAIGGNNEQFF.

The chain joins TRBV5-4 to TRBJ1-5; weak D call: TRBD1 (6 bases). V was trimmed by 4 bases and J by 4 bases, leaving 12 bases between them. There are 14 residues in the CDR3. Germline V gene sequence: CDR1 SGHNT, CDR2 YYREEE (reference sequence). As DNA, the CDR3 is TGTGCCAGCAGCGACCGGGACACAAATCAGCCCCAGCATTTT. It is translated as CASSDRDTNQPQHF.

This clone was detected a few times. The rearrangement links TRBV12-5 to TRBJ2-7; TRBD1 aligns across 9 bases. Germline V gives CDR1 LGHNT, CDR2 FRNRAP. V gave up 3 bases and J gave up 4 bases; unmatched junction bases: 4. The CDR3 runs to 14 residues. The CDR3 is CASGLTGGQYEQYF. The CDR3 DNA follows: TGTGCTAGTGGTTTAACAGGGGGCCAGTACGAGCAGTACTTC.

The chain couples TRBV2 to TRBJ2-7, with D perhaps TRBD2 (6 bases). Germline assignment: CDR1 SNHLY and CDR2 FYNNEI. This CDR3 comprises 18 residues. V was trimmed by 6 bases and J by 3 bases, leaving 27 bases between them. This chain's CDR3 is CASRAPEGSGREIYEQYF. The CDR3 DNA follows: TGTGCCAGCAGGGCCCCGGAGGGATCGGGACGGGAGATCTACGAGCAGTACTTC.

The rearrangement joins TRBV7-3 to TRBJ1-1, with 11 bases identical to TRBD1. Germline-derived CDR1 and CDR2 are SGHTA and FQGTGA. The CDR3 has 14 amino acids. Trimming took 6 bases from V and 4 from J; bases not matched to a gene: 4. The CDR3 protein is CASRRTGGVTEAFF. CDR3 DNA: TGTGCCAGCAGGAGGACAGGGGGCGTCACTGAAGCTTTCTTT.

The gene calls are TRBV7-2 and TRBJ2-7; possible D gene TRBD2, 5 bases. Looked up from germline, CDR1 is SGHTA and CDR2 is FQGNSA. V was pared by 3 bases and J by 1 base, with 7 bases between. The CDR3 consists of 13 residues. The CDR3 reads CASSFEGSYEQYF. DNA for the CDR3: TGTGCCAGCAGCTTCGAGGGTTCCTACGAGCAGTACTTC.

This sequence joins TRBV20-1 and TRBJ2-7, with a weak D call TRBD1 (6 bases). The CDR3 is 14 residues long. Between the trimmed V and J ends, which lost 3 bases and 3 bases, there was a span of 15 bases. The germline gives CDR1 DFQATT, CDR2 SNEGSKA (reference sequence). CDR3 amino acids: CSASQPRGHYEQYF. The CDR3 DNA reads TGCAGTGCTAGTCAGCCCCGGGGACACTACGAGCAGTACTTC.

J is TRBJ1-6 and V is TRBV3-1 (or the pseudogene TRBV3-2), with no clear D. Trimming removed 6 bases from V and 0 bases from J, with 6 bases in between. The CDR3 extends over 14 amino acids. The germline V gene has CDR1 LGHDT and CDR2 YNNKEL (reference sequence). This chain's CDR3 is CASRGSSYNSPLHF. The CDR3 DNA reads TGTGCCAGCAGAGGGAGCTCCTATAATTCACCCCTCCACTTT.

This chain joins TRBV3-1 (or the pseudogene TRBV3-2) and TRBJ2-4; 13 nucleotides line up with TRBD2. Looked up from germline, CDR1 is LGHDT and CDR2 is YNNKEL (reference sequence). V shed 4 bases, J shed 2 bases, and the junction held 8 bases outside the gene matches. This CDR3 is built from 18 residues. The CDR3 spells CASSRWTSGSASKNIQYF. The DNA of the CDR3 is TGTGCCAGCAGCCGATGGACTAGCGGGAGTGCGTCCAAAAACATTCAGTACTTC.

The rearrangement uses TRBV19 and TRBJ1-5, with D unclear. The CDR3 has 13 residues. The germline V gene has CDR1 LNHDA and CDR2 SQIVND (reference sequence). V lost 3 bases and J lost 3, with 6 bases in between. The CDR3 DNA reads TGTGCCAGTAGTATCCAGAACAATCAGCCCCAGCATTTT. Its translation: CASSIQNNQPQHF.

The chain uses TRBV28 and TRBJ1-4, with TRBD1 matching 8 bases. Germline CDR1 is MDHEN and CDR2 is SYDVKM. V was clipped by 6 bases and J by 7 bases; unmatched bases: 10. This CDR3 spans 15 amino acids. The CDR3 DNA reads TGTGCCAGCAGAAGACAGGGGTTTTTTAGTGAAAAACTGTTTTTT. This gives the protein CASRRQGFFSEKLFF.

The chain links TRBV19 to TRBJ1-2; possible D gene TRBD1, 6 bases. Per germline, CDR1 LNHDA and CDR2 SQIVND (reference sequence). The ends were cut back, 3 bases at V and 0 bases at J, with 11 bases in the middle. The CDR3 spans 15 residues. The chain's CDR3 is CASSIRTATNYGYTF. DNA of the CDR3: TGTGCCAGTAGTATCCGGACAGCTACTAACTATGGCTACACCTTC.

On this clone: Other nucleotide sequences from this sample produce the same CDR3. This chain uses TRBV7-6 with TRBJ1-1; D perhaps matches TRBD1 (6 bases). The V and J ends lost 3 bases and 2 bases respectively, with 10 bases between them. This CDR3 has 14 amino acids. Germline V gene sequence: CDR1 SGHVS, CDR2 FNYEAQ. CDR3 region: CASSFLTGNTEAFF. The CDR3 DNA sequence: TGTGCCAGCAGCTTCTTGACAGGCAACACTGAAGCTTTCTTT.

This chain uses TRBV11-3 with TRBJ1-1, with D hard to call. The CDR3 runs to 15 residues. V was cut by 0 bases and J by 0 bases, with 8 bases left in between. CDR1 is SGHNT and CDR2 is YENEEA in the germline V gene. Written as DNA, the CDR3 is TGTGCCAGCAGCTTAGATACTCCAATGAACACTGAAGCTTTCTTT. It specifies CASSLDTPMNTEAFF. Complete variable domain (other parts from reference TRBV11-3 and TRBJ1-1): EAGVVQSPRYKIIEKKQPVAFWCNPISGHNTLYWYLQNLGQGPELLIRYENEEAVDDSQLPKDRFSAERLKGVDSTLKIQPAELGDSAVYLCASSLDTPMNTEAFFGQGTRLTVV.

This chain connects TRBV11-3 to TRBJ2-2, with TRBD1 matching 8 bases. Germline-derived CDR1 and CDR2 are SGHNT and YENEEA. This CDR3 spans 15 amino acids. The J segment lost 4 bases and the V segment lost 5 bases, leaving 6 bases of the junction unmatched. The CDR3 protein is CASSKTGATTGELFF. As DNA, the CDR3 is TGTGCCAGCAGCAAGACAGGGGCTACCACCGGGGAGCTGTTTTTT.

V and J are TRBV7-2 and TRBJ1-1; TRBD1 is a possible D gene (6 bases). The CDR3 is made up of 17 amino acids. Germline V gene data show CDR1 as SGHTA and CDR2 as FQGNSA. V lost 1 base and J lost 1, with 16 bases in between. The CDR3 DNA reads TGTGCCAGCAGCTTAGACACCTACAGGGAGGGGAACACTGAAGCTTTCTTT. Translation gives CASSLDTYREGNTEAFF.

This chain joins TRBV6-5 and TRBJ1-3; D is possibly TRBD1 (6 bases). CDR3 length: 15 residues. The V end was cut by 4 bases, the J end by 0 bases, with 10 bases between. Germline CDR1 reads MNHEY; CDR2 reads SVGAGI. The DNA of the CDR3 is TGTGCCAGCAGTTTGGACAGATACTCTGGAAACACCATATATTTT. Protein product: CASSLDRYSGNTIYF.

This rearrangement joins TRBV5-1 to TRBJ2-7; no clear D gene. The CDR3 has 15 amino acids. Per the germline V gene, CDR1 is SGHRS and CDR2 is YFSETQ. Trimming shortened V by 0 bases and J by 0 bases, and 10 bases separated the two germline ends. This CDR3 reads CASSLAPHSSYEQYF. In DNA, the CDR3 is TGCGCCAGCAGCTTGGCCCCGCATAGCTCCTACGAGCAGTACTTC.

The genes are TRBV3-1 (or the pseudogene TRBV3-2) and TRBJ1-2; perhaps TRBD1 as D (5 bases). The germline gives CDR1 LGHDT, CDR2 YNNKEL (reference sequence). The CDR3 consists of 17 residues. V was clipped by 1 base and J by 5 bases, with 20 bases between them. In DNA form, the CDR3 reads TGTGCCAGCAGCCAAGTTCCAGGTTGGGGCCTTGAATATGGCTACACCTTC. Amino acids: CASSQVPGWGLEYGYTF.

The chain combines TRBV2 with TRBJ2-7, with D perhaps matching TRBD2 (7 bases). Trimming stripped 9 bases from V and 3 bases from J, with 18 bases between. Germline V CDR1 and CDR2: SNHLY, FYNNEI. This CDR3 is 14 amino acids long. DNA for the CDR3: TGTGCCAGTACCGGGGGGCCGCTTCACTACGAGCAGTACTTC. Its protein is CASTGGPLHYEQYF. Full variable domain (missing parts from reference TRBV2 and TRBJ2-7): EPEVTQTPSHQVTQMGQEVILRCVPISNHLYFYWYRQILGQKVEFLVSFYNNEISEKSEIFDDQFSVERPDGSNFTLKIRSTKLEDSAMYFCASTGGPLHYEQYFGPGTRLTVT.

Turning to this clone: Sequence at one end of the junction differs from germline and may be a read error. The genes are TRBV19 and TRBJ2-2; possibly TRBD2 for D (6 bases). CDR1 is LNHDA and CDR2 is SQIVND in the germline V gene (reference sequence). The CDR3 totals 15 residues. DNA of the CDR3: TGTGCCAGTAGTATACATCTAGCGAATACCGGGGAGCTGTTTTTT. This codes for CASSIHLANTGELFF.

The gene calls are TRBV7-2 and TRBJ2-3, with D tentatively TRBD2 (6 bases). CDR3 length: 15 residues. Trimming removed 6 bases at V and 2 bases at J, with 15 bases between. Germline V gene lookup returns CDR1 SGHTA and CDR2 FQGNSA. The CDR3: CASRTGAANTDTQYF. The CDR3 coding sequence is TGTGCCAGCAGAACGGGAGCGGCGAACACAGATACGCAGTATTTT.